This TCR beta chain was sequenced for a study of CD8 T cells in Susac syndrome. Random hexamers were used to reverse transcribe the RNA input (0.5 to 1 ug). TCRdb re-derived calls from the immunoSEQ multiplex PCR reads in MiXCR, one entry per CDR3 protein. The data show around 150,000 distinct CDR3 sequences, roughly 95% seen once. CDR1 and CDR2 from the germline V gene are DFQATT and SNEGSKA (reference sequence). The CDR3 consists of 13 residues. V lost 2 bases, J lost 9 bases, and 7 bases stayed unmatched. The sequence derives from a human donor with Susac syndrome. The chain has TRBV20-1 and TRBJ2-5, with 9 bases matching TRBD1. What was sequenced was CD4+ T cells from PBMCs. CDR3 sequence (DNA): TGCAGTGCTAGAACAGGGACAGGGTCTCCCCAGTACTTC. Protein: CSARTGTGSPQYF.